A single sample gave rise to the 26 T cell receptor beta chains below, sequenced in a study of patients and donors after allogeneic stem cell transplantation. Each CDR3 protein gets one entry after TCRdb re-called the RT-PCR reads with MiXCR. Found here are roughly 960,000 distinct CDR3 sequences, roughly 18% of them singletons; the top ten hold roughly 6.4%. Source material: blood, either unsorted or a sorted T cell fraction (not recorded which). These TCRs come from a human donor who was either an allogeneic HSCT recipient or a stem cell or donor lymphocyte infusion donor (not recorded which). It is not recorded whose cells these are; they may come from a transplant donor.

This clonotype was detected a few times. V usage is TRBV7-2 and J usage is TRBJ1-1, with D tentatively TRBD1 (6 bases). The germline V gene has CDR1 SGHTA and CDR2 FQGNSA. The germline V and J ends were trimmed by 5 bases and 5 bases, with 18 bases remaining between them. This CDR3 region has 15 residues. The CDR3 loop is CASSRGDRPGTEAFF. The CDR3 coding sequence is TGTGCCAGCAGCAGGGGGGACCGACCGGGTACTGAAGCTTTCTTT.

The V gene is TRBV7-2, the J gene TRBJ1-4, with unresolved D. This CDR3 is built from 13 residues. V was shortened by 4 bases and J by 8 bases, with 11 bases between the two germline ends. Germline V CDR1 and CDR2: SGHTA, FQGNSA. The CDR3 coding sequence is TGTGCCAGCAGCTCTAGTCGGAGCGAAAAACTGTTTTTT. This encodes CASSSSRSEKLFF.

This clonotype was seen ten or more times. The chain has TRBV28 and TRBJ1-2, with no clear D. Germline CDR1 and CDR2: MDHEN and SYDVKM. The CDR3 spans 10 residues. V was shortened by 6 bases and J by 4 bases, with 3 bases between the two germline ends. CDR3: CASSAYGYTF. CDR3 sequence (DNA): TGTGCCAGCAGCGCCTATGGCTACACCTTC.

The CDR3 loop reads CASRPTGRTDTQYF. Here the CDR3 DNA reads TGTGCCAGCAGACCTACCGGGAGAACAGATACGCAGTATTTT. This chain joins TRBV12-3 or TRBV12-4 and TRBJ2-3, with D tentatively TRBD2 (6 bases). CDR3 length equals 14 residues. V was pared by 6 bases and J by 3 bases, with 13 bases between.

The gene calls are TRBV9 and TRBJ1-2; D possibly corresponds to TRBD1 (5 bases). Trimming shortened V by 6 bases and J by 6 bases, and 12 bases separated the two germline ends. CDR3 length: 12 amino acids. Germline assignment: CDR1 SGDLS and CDR2 YYNGEE. CDR3 nucleotide sequence: TGTGCCAGCACCGGGGGGGGAGATGGCTACACCTTC. Protein product: CASTGGGDGYTF.

This clonotype was found a few times. The chain couples TRBV29-1 to TRBJ2-1; D is ambiguous. Per the germline V gene, CDR1 is SQVTM and CDR2 is ANQGSEA. V lost 4 bases to trimming and J lost 4 bases, with 5 bases between them. The CDR3 is 11 residues long. Here the CDR3 DNA reads TGCAGCGTTGCCCAGTACAATGAGCAGTTCTTC. Protein: CSVAQYNEQFF.

This sequence joins TRBV5-1 and TRBJ1-6; 9 bases map to TRBD1. Germline trimming cut 0 bases from V and 7 bases from J; bases unmatched to any gene: 2. CDR1 is SGHRS, CDR2 YFSETQ, per germline. The CDR3 totals 15 residues. CDR3 region: CASSLGDRANSPLHF. The DNA for the CDR3 is TGCGCCAGCAGCTTGGGGGACAGGGCAAATTCACCCCTCCACTTT.

The CDR3 DNA reads as TGTGCCGGGCAGGGGGGTAACTATGGCTACACCTTC. Encoded protein: CAGQGGNYGYTF. The chain is built from TRBV2 and TRBJ1-2; 7 nucleotides align to TRBD1. The CDR3 is 12 amino acids. Unmatched junction bases numbered 4, after V lost 11 bases and J lost 1 base. Germline V gene data show CDR1 as SNHLY and CDR2 as FYNNEI.

The rearrangement links TRBV4-1 to TRBJ1-2; D not certain. This CDR3 has 16 amino acids. Trimming left V 6 bases short and J 9 bases short, with 26 bases between. From germline, CDR1 is MGHRA and CDR2 YSYEKL. CDR3 sequence reads: CASRHLGKGSFPRYTF. As DNA, the CDR3 is TGCGCCAGCAGGCATCTTGGCAAGGGTTCTTTCCCTCGCTACACCTTC.

This clonotype appeared a few times. The chain recombines TRBV5-1 with TRBJ2-3, with 7 positions matching TRBD2. The CDR3 length is 14 residues. V dropped 4 bases and J dropped 5; count of bases not matched to a gene: 7. CDR1 and CDR2 from the germline V gene are SGHRS and YFSETQ. CDR3 loop: CASSESGNGDTQYF. In DNA, the CDR3 is TGCGCCAGCAGCGAAAGCGGGAATGGAGATACGCAGTATTTT. Using reference TRBV5-1 and TRBJ2-3 for the parts outside the CDR3, the full variable domain is KAGVTQTPRYLIKTRGQQVTLSCSPISGHRSVSWYQQTPGQGLQFLFEYFSETQRNKGNFPGRFSGRQFSNSRSEMNVSTLELGDSALYLCASSESGNGDTQYFGPGTRLTVL.

The chain links TRBV3-1 to TRBJ1-6, with D unresolved. V lost 1 base to trimming and J lost 0 bases, with 10 bases between them. Germline assignment: CDR1 LGHDT and CDR2 YNNKEL (reference sequence). This CDR3 has 17 amino acids. The CDR3 DNA is TGTGCCAGCAGCCAAGCAAGAGGTAGCTCCTATAATTCACCCCTCCACTTT. Translated, it gives CASSQARGSSYNSPLHF.

V and J are TRBV12-3 or TRBV12-4 and TRBJ2-1, with 9 nucleotides matching TRBD2. V gave up 3 bases and J gave up 6 bases; unmatched junction bases: 12. There are 17 residues in the CDR3. The CDR3 loop reads CASSLRAGGAGFNEQFF. CDR3 DNA: TGTGCCAGCAGTTTGCGGGCGGGGGGGGCAGGTTTCAATGAGCAGTTCTTC.

The chain is built from TRBV11-2 and TRBJ2-7, with D tentatively TRBD1 (6 bases). Trimming pared 5 bases from V and 4 bases from J, leaving 12 bases between. The CDR3 consists of 13 residues. The germline V gene encodes CDR1 SGHAT and CDR2 FQNNGV. The CDR3 coding sequence is TGTGCCAGCAGCATGTCAAGGGGGTACGAGCAGTACTTC. This translates into CASSMSRGYEQYF.

CDR3 nucleotides: TGTGCCAGCTCACCAACGCGACAGGGGGGTCAGCCCCAGCATTTT. This sequence encodes CASSPTRQGGQPQHF. This chain joins TRBV18 and TRBJ1-5; 9 bases map to TRBD1. This CDR3 has 15 residues. The V and J ends lost 2 bases and 6 bases, in that order; junction bases with no gene match: 5. Germline lookup yields CDR1 KGHSH and CDR2 LQKENI. Complete variable domain (other parts from reference TRBV18 and TRBJ1-5): NAGVMQNPRHLVRRRGQEARLRCSPMKGHSHVYWYRQLPEEGLKFMVYLQKENIIDESGMPKERFSAEFPKEGPSILRIQQVVRGDSAAYFCASSPTRQGGQPQHFGDGTRLSIL.

Here the CDR3 reads CAALTGVTSYEQYF. CDR3 bases: TGTGCCGCCCTAACAGGGGTAACGTCCTACGAGCAGTACTTC. The chain uses TRBV30 and TRBJ2-7, with TRBD1 matching 7 bases. CDR3 length equals 14 residues. V lost 8 bases, J lost 1 base, and 11 bases stayed unmatched. The germline gives CDR1 GTSNPN, CDR2 SVGIG (reference sequence).

This clonotype was observed many times. The chain uses TRBV6-2 or TRBV6-3 and TRBJ2-7, with 7 bases lining up with TRBD2. The CDR3 sequence is 13 residues long. J gave up 5 bases and V 6 bases, and 7 bases lay outside the gene matches. Germline CDR1 is MNHEY and CDR2 is SVGEGT. The CDR3 nucleotides are TGTGCCAGCAGCCAACGAGCGGGAAACGAGCAGTACTTC. It encodes CASSQRAGNEQYF.

There are a few counts of this clonotype. This sequence joins TRBV7-9 and TRBJ2-2; TRBD2 matches at 7 bases. CDR3 size: 16 residues. Germline V gene data show CDR1 as SEHNR and CDR2 as FQNEAQ (reference sequence). V lost 6 bases to trimming and J lost 4 bases; unmatched junction nucleotides: 11. The CDR3, as DNA: TGTGCCAGCAGGCCTCCTAGCGGCGCCGGCACCGGGGAGCTGTTTTTT. This codes for CASRPPSGAGTGELFF.

Here the CDR3 reads CATSDSIHSSYNEQFF. CDR3 nucleotide sequence: TGTGCCACCAGTGATTCCATACATAGCTCCTACAATGAGCAGTTCTTC. The V and J genes are TRBV24-1 and TRBJ2-1; D is unclear. This CDR3 is built from 16 residues. The V gene lost 2 bases and the J gene lost 0 bases, with 10 bases spanning the gap. Germline V CDR1 and CDR2: KGHDR, SFDVKD.

The chain carries TRBV7-6 and TRBJ2-1, with a weak D call TRBD2 (7 bases). The CDR3 extends over 12 amino acids. V lost 5 bases to trimming and J lost 7 bases, with 9 bases between them. Germline CDR1 reads SGHVS; CDR2 reads FNYEAQ. In nucleotides, the CDR3 is TGTGCCAGCAGCGAGGGGGGGAATGAGCAGTTCTTC. This gives the protein CASSEGGNEQFF.

This chain uses TRBV4-2 with TRBJ2-5; D perhaps matches TRBD2 (6 bases). CDR3 length: 17 residues. The germline V gene encodes CDR1 LGHNA and CDR2 YNFKEQ. Deletions cut 1 base from V and 1 base from J, with 16 bases between. DNA of the CDR3: TGTGCCAGCAGCCAAGTCGGGGGACTTCGGAGCCAAGAGACCCAGTACTTC. Its protein product is CASSQVGGLRSQETQYF.

Many counts were recorded for this clonotype. V usage is TRBV5-1 and J usage is TRBJ2-3; perhaps TRBD1 as D (5 bases). This CDR3 comprises 14 residues. With 3 bases removed from V and 0 bases from J, the gap between germline ends came to 8 bases. Per germline, CDR1 SGHRS and CDR2 YFSETQ. CDR3 DNA: TGCGCCAGCAGCTCTGGACACAGCACAGATACGCAGTATTTT. Translating gives CASSSGHSTDTQYF.

This chain uses TRBV6-1 with TRBJ2-1; perhaps TRBD2 as D (5 bases). The V gene's germline CDR1 is MNHNS and CDR2 SASEGT. The CDR3 loop spans 14 amino acids. Trimming stripped 2 bases from V and 5 bases from J, with 10 bases between. CDR3 sequence (DNA): TGTGCCAGCAGTGAATTATGGGAGAACAATGAGCAGTTCTTC. Residues: CASSELWENNEQFF.

This clonotype has a handful of counts. V is TRBV6-2 or TRBV6-3 and J is TRBJ1-2; D might be TRBD1 (6 bases). V lost 5 bases and J lost 3, with 19 bases in between. Per the germline V gene, CDR1 is MNHEY and CDR2 is SVGEGT. The CDR3 totals 16 residues. CDR3 in amino acids: CASSRGDTYLDYGYTF. The DNA of the CDR3 is TGTGCCAGCAGTCGCGGGGACACCTACTTAGACTATGGCTACACCTTC.

The chain is built from TRBV6-1 and TRBJ2-5; 11 nucleotides agree with TRBD2. Per germline, CDR1 MNHNS and CDR2 SASEGT. The CDR3 covers 18 residues. V lost 6 bases to trimming and J lost 5 bases; unmatched junction nucleotides: 17. The CDR3 loop reads CASRSKTVAGGPRETQYF. CDR3 DNA sequence: TGTGCCAGCAGATCCAAAACCGTAGCGGGAGGGCCTCGGGAGACCCAGTACTTC.

This clonotype was picked up many times. The chain links TRBV12-3 or TRBV12-4 to TRBJ2-5; no firm D call. The CDR3 has 13 amino acids. Trimming stripped 7 bases from V and 1 base from J, with 10 bases between. The CDR3, as DNA: TGTGCCAGCACCCCCGGGCCCCAAGAGACCCAGTACTTC. Its protein is CASTPGPQETQYF.

This clonotype was seen a few times. V gene TRBV9 combines with J gene TRBJ2-1, with 10 nucleotides matching TRBD2. The V and J ends lost 0 bases and 5 bases, in that order; junction bases with no gene match: 11. The CDR3 runs to 18 residues. From germline, CDR1 is SGDLS and CDR2 YYNGEE. The CDR3 region is CASSVALAVAGGDNEQFF. DNA of the CDR3: TGTGCCAGCAGCGTAGCCCTGGCCGTAGCGGGGGGCGACAATGAGCAGTTCTTC.